A selection of T cell receptor beta chains follows, all from one sample in a study of cytomegalovirus exposure and HLA in healthy donors. Method: immunoSEQ multiplex PCR; TCRdb's copy keeps in-frame clones and lacks some. The sample includes over 150,000 clones, 80% seen only once; the top ten take around 7%. Sequencing input: PBMCs. The source is a young man in good health and CMV-seropositive. Both conserved end residues are part of each CDR3. Fields, in order: V gene, J gene, clone size, D gene, CDR3 protein, CDR3 DNA. The D gene is left open where the match is weak. Clone size is shown for a subset of rows, as once, few, many or a class of expanded clone.

TRBV6-1	TRBJ2-3	.	TRBD2	CASSEWGLAGDLTDTQYF	TGTGCCAGCAGTGAATGGGGACTAGCGGGAGACCTCACAGATACGCAGTATTTT
TRBV6-5	TRBJ2-5	.	.	CAVAGTPGETQYF	TGTGCCGTTGCGGGGACCCCTGGAGAGACCCAGTACTTC
TRBV6-6	TRBJ1-2	.	TRBD1	CASNFDRGRGSYTF	TGTGCCAGCAACTTTGACAGGGGGCGTGGGAGCTACACCTTC
TRBV14	TRBJ2-2	.	TRBD1	CASSLRQGSTGELFF	TGTGCCAGCAGCCTTCGACAGGGGAGCACCGGGGAGCTGTTTTTT
TRBV27	TRBJ2-7	once	.	CASSLAGSYEQYF	TGTGCCAGCAGTTTAGCAGGGTCCTACGAGCAGTACTTC
TRBV6-5	TRBJ1-1	once	.	CASSYSGGGEAFF	TGTGCCAGCAGTTACTCGGGGGGAGGTGAAGCTTTCTTT
TRBV12-5	TRBJ2-5	.	.	CAGIWGWKQYF	TGTGCTGGAATATGGGGCTGGAAGCAGTACTTC
TRBV30	TRBJ2-3	.	TRBD1	CAWSARDRVSATDTQYF	TGTGCCTGGAGTGCCCGAGACAGGGTCTCGGCCACAGATACGCAGTATTTT
TRBV4-1	TRBJ1-1	.	TRBD1	CASSHRTGRNTEAFF	TGCGCCAGCAGCCATAGGACAGGGCGGAACACTGAAGCTTTCTTT
TRBV7-8	TRBJ2-7	once	.	CASGLGVTYEQYF	TGTGCCAGCGGTCTAGGCGTAACCTACGAGCAGTACTTC
TRBV19	TRBJ1-5	.	TRBD1	CASSIQGASRGNQPQHF	TGTGCCAGTAGTATCCAGGGGGCCTCTAGAGGCAATCAGCCCCAGCATTTT
TRBV4-2	TRBJ1-1	.	.	CASSPGMGHLTEAFF	TGTGCCAGCAGCCCGGGAATGGGACACCTCACTGAAGCTTTCTTT
TRBV7-3	TRBJ2-7	.	TRBD1	CASSPSPGTGFEQYF	TGTGCCAGCAGCCCCTCGCCCGGGACAGGGTTCGAGCAGTACTTC
TRBV11-3	TRBJ2-3	.	.	CASSLDHDTQYF	TGTGCCAGCAGCTTAGATCATGATACGCAGTATTTT
TRBV15	TRBJ2-7	.	.	CATSRVVPGIKYEQYF	TGTGCCACCAGCAGAGTCGTCCCAGGGATCAAATACGAGCAGTACTTC
TRBV18	TRBJ1-2	.	TRBD1	CASSSGGQSTNYGYTF	TGTGCCAGCTCATCAGGGGGACAGAGTACTAACTATGGCTACACCTTC
TRBV27	TRBJ2-1	.	.	CASRRRGSSYNEQFF	TGTGCCAGTAGACGTCGGGGAAGCTCCTACAATGAGCAGTTCTTC
TRBV28	TRBJ2-1	.	.	CASSLFAREQFF	TGTGCCAGCAGTTTATTTGCCCGGGAGCAGTTCTTC
TRBV15	TRBJ2-3	.	TRBD2	CATSGRELALLTDTQYF	TGTGCCACCAGCGGGAGGGAGCTAGCGTTGCTCACAGATACGCAGTATTTT
TRBV11-3	TRBJ2-1	few	.	CASSLEGSSRDSYNEQFF	TGTGCCAGCAGCTTAGAGGGGTCGTCGCGGGACTCCTACAATGAGCAGTTCTTC
TRBV27	TRBJ1-3	.	TRBD1	CASSPLRQGTGNTIYF	TGTGCCAGCAGTCCCCTGAGACAGGGAACGGGAAACACCATATATTTT
TRBV4-1	TRBJ2-1	few	TRBD2	CASSQSLAGIYNEQFF	TGCGCCAGCAGCCAGAGCCTAGCGGGAATCTACAATGAGCAGTTCTTC
TRBV5-1	TRBJ2-4	few	.	CASSLGQVGRAKNIQYF	TGCGCCAGCAGCTTGGGACAGGTCGGTAGGGCCAAAAACATTCAGTACTTC
TRBV7-2	TRBJ1-4	once	.	CASSLDRHPSVNEKLFF	TGTGCCAGCAGCTTAGATAGACATCCCTCGGTTAATGAAAAACTGTTTTTT
TRBV4-2	TRBJ2-2	few	.	CASSLGLDPGELFF	TGTGCCAGCAGCTTGGGGCTAGACCCCGGGGAGCTGTTTTTT
TRBV5-1	TRBJ2-2	few	.	CASRPEYANTGELFF	TGCGCCAGCAGGCCAGAATACGCGAACACCGGGGAGCTGTTTTTT
TRBV27	TRBJ1-1	.	.	CASLPLPGNTEAFF	TGTGCCAGCCTCCCTCTGCCGGGGAACACTGAAGCTTTCTTT
TRBV27	TRBJ2-1	once	.	CASSLPRGNEQFF	TGTGCCAGCAGTTTACCAAGGGGGAATGAGCAGTTCTTC
TRBV28	TRBJ2-7	.	.	CASSSRRGNYEQYF	TGTGCCAGCAGTTCCCGCCGGGGGAACTACGAGCAGTACTTC
TRBV6-5	TRBJ1-6	few	TRBD1	CASSLGQDNSPLHF	TGTGCCAGCAGTCTGGGACAGGACAATTCACCCCTCCACTTT
TRBV28	TRBJ2-3	.	.	CASSLFGRAGTDTQYF	TGTGCCAGCAGTTTATTCGGCAGGGCGGGCACAGATACGCAGTATTTT
TRBV5-1	TRBJ1-1	.	.	CASSLRSGDTEAFF	TGCGCCAGCAGCTTGAGGTCAGGGGACACTGAAGCTTTCTTT
TRBV7-8	TRBJ2-5	.	.	CASSLYVNRESRETQYF	TGTGCCAGCAGCTTATATGTGAATCGGGAGTCGCGGGAGACCCAGTACTTC
TRBV6-1	TRBJ2-6	.	.	CASTGGYSGANVLTF	TGTGCCAGCACCGGGGGATACTCTGGGGCCAACGTCCTGACTTTC
TRBV9	TRBJ1-5	.	TRBD1	CASSSGQGTSPQHF	TGTGCCAGCAGCTCCGGACAGGGGACTTCGCCCCAGCATTTT
TRBV28	TRBJ2-7	.	.	CASTSATYEQYF	TGTGCCAGCACTAGCGCCACCTACGAGCAGTACTTC
TRBV19	TRBJ1-1	.	.	CASGEGRGTEAFF	TGTGCCAGTGGTGAGGGCAGGGGCACTGAAGCTTTCTTT
TRBV9	TRBJ2-3	.	.	CASSVWENTDTQYF	TGTGCCAGCAGCGTGTGGGAGAACACAGATACGCAGTATTTT
TRBV25-1	TRBJ1-2	.	.	CASSERRGWGYTF	TGTGCCAGCAGTGAAAGGAGGGGCTGGGGCTACACCTTC
TRBV29-1	TRBJ1-2	.	.	CSVEGGGDYGYTF	TGCAGCGTTGAAGGGGGAGGGGACTATGGCTACACCTTC
TRBV19	TRBJ2-3	.	.	CASSTRQISTDTQYF	TGTGCCAGTTCCACTCGACAGATTAGCACAGATACGCAGTATTTT
TRBV4-1	TRBJ1-6	once	TRBD1	CASSQAAGQNNSPLHF	TGCGCCAGCAGCCAAGCCGCGGGACAGAATAATTCACCCCTCCACTTT
TRBV6-1	TRBJ1-4	few	.	CASSALKGGEKLFF	TGTGCCAGCAGTGCTCTAAAGGGAGGGGAAAAACTGTTTTTT
TRBV5-1	TRBJ1-3	.	TRBD1	CASSFFWQGGPGNTIYF	TGCGCCAGCAGCTTCTTTTGGCAGGGGGGCCCCGGAAACACCATATATTTT
TRBV9	TRBJ1-1	.	.	CASSVGPLDSEAFF	TGTGCCAGCAGCGTAGGGCCGCTAGACTCTGAAGCTTTCTTT
TRBV7-8	TRBJ2-5	few	TRBD2	CASSLAGLAAAQYF	TGTGCCAGCAGCTTAGCGGGACTAGCGGCCGCTCAGTACTTC
TRBV5-4	TRBJ2-3	.	TRBD2	CASSPPRAGSTDTQYF	TGTGCCAGCAGCCCTCCTCGAGCGGGGAGCACAGATACGCAGTATTTT
TRBV6-4	TRBJ2-1	.	TRBD2	CASSDQPFSGGAANEQFF	TGTGCCAGCAGTGATCAACCCTTCAGCGGGGGGGCCGCAAATGAGCAGTTCTTC
TRBV18	TRBJ1-1	.	TRBD1	CASSPSGQANTEAFF	TGTGCCAGCTCACCATCAGGACAGGCCAACACTGAAGCTTTCTTT
TRBV4-2	TRBJ2-2	.	TRBD2	CASSQGGQGLVTGELFF	TGTGCCAGCAGCCAAGGGGGCCAGGGACTAGTTACCGGGGAGCTGTTTTTT
TRBV15	TRBJ2-5	.	TRBD2	CATSREGGEPQYF	TGTGCCACCAGCAGAGAGGGGGGGGAGCCCCAGTACTTC
TRBV5-1	TRBJ2-7	.	TRBD1	CASSSGTGYEQYF	TGCGCCAGCAGCTCCGGGACAGGGTACGAGCAGTACTTC
TRBV11-3	TRBJ2-2	.	TRBD2	CASSTESPGLANTGELFF	TGTGCCAGCAGCACCGAATCTCCGGGACTAGCGAACACCGGGGAGCTGTTTTTT
TRBV11-2	TRBJ1-4	.	TRBD1	CASSWGQGNEKLFF	TGTGCCAGCAGCTGGGGACAGGGAAATGAAAAACTGTTTTTT
TRBV7-2	TRBJ2-1	.	TRBD1	CASSLFRQGRDNEQFF	TGTGCCAGCAGCTTATTTAGACAGGGGAGAGACAATGAGCAGTTCTTC
TRBV28	TRBJ2-1	.	TRBD1	CASRITGGYNEQFF	TGTGCCAGCAGGATCACAGGGGGGTACAATGAGCAGTTCTTC
TRBV30	TRBJ2-2	once	TRBD2	CAWSVSGRVTGELFF	TGTGCCTGGAGTGTTAGCGGGAGAGTCACCGGGGAGCTGTTTTTT
TRBV5-4	TRBJ2-6	.	TRBD1	CASSLEQGLANVLTF	TGTGCCAGCAGCTTAGAACAGGGGTTGGCCAACGTCCTGACTTTC
TRBV5-1	TRBJ2-7	.	.	CASRYATGYRIYEQYF	TGCGCCAGCAGATACGCGACGGGATACCGGATCTACGAGCAGTACTTC